This TCR beta chain is drawn from a study of T cells after yellow fever vaccination. Background on the study: Fractions of limited cellularity were prepared by means of SMART-Seq v4 Ultra Low Input.

TCRdb re-analysed the 5' RACE reads in MiXCR, keeping a single row per CDR3 protein. This sample has 90,000 to 150,000 distinct CDR3 sequences, with roughly 7.2% found just once. CDR3 length: 14 residues. The germline V gene encodes CDR1 SGHTA and CDR2 FQGNSA. V was trimmed by 4 bases and J by 6 bases, leaving 15 bases between them. This clonotype was detected many times. The sequence came from a man younger than 30 who received the YFV17D yellow fever vaccine. The specimen was CD4+ T cells sorted from PBMCs, collected around 45 days after the first yellow fever vaccination. The chain is built from TRBV7-2 and TRBJ1-2; D gene ambiguous. CDR3 sequence: CASSSSGRGNGYTF. The DNA of the CDR3 is TGTGCCAGCAGCTCAAGCGGGCGGGGAAATGGCTACACCTTC.